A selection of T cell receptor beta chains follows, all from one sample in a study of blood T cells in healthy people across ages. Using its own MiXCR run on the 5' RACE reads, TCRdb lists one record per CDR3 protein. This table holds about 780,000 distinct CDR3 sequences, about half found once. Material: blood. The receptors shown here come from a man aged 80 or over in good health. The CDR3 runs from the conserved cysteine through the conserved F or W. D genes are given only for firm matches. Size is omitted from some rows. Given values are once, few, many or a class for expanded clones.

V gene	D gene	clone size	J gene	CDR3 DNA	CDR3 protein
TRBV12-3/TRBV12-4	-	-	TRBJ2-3	TGTGCCAGCAGTTATACCACAGATACGCAGTATTTT	CASSYTTDTQYF
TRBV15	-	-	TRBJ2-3	TGTGCCACCAGCGGACGGCCAAGGGGAGAACCCACAGATACGCAGTATTTT	CATSGRPRGEPTDTQYF
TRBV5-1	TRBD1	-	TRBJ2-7	TGCGCCAGCAGCAGAGAGCCCGGGACAGGGATTCCCTACGAGCAGTACTTC	CASSREPGTGIPYEQYF
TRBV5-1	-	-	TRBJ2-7	TGCGCCAGCAGTCCGGGCCTCCCCTACAATGAGCAGTACTTC	CASSPGLPYNEQYF
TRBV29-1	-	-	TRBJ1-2	TGCAGCGCCCAGAGAGGGGATGTGGACTATGGCTACACCTTC	CSAQRGDVDYGYTF
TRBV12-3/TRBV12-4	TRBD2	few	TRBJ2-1	TGTGCCAGCAGGGAGGGCGGGAGGGCCGATGAGCAGTTCTTC	CASREGGRADEQFF
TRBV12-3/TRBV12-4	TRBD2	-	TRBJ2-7	TGTGCCAGCAGTCCCGCTGGACTAGCGGGAGTCGAGCAGTACTTC	CASSPAGLAGVEQYF
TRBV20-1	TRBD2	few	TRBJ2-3	TGCAGTGCTAGACCGGCGGGACTAGCGGGAAGCACAGATACGCAGTATTTT	CSARPAGLAGSTDTQYF
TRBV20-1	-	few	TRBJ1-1	TGCAGTGCTAGACGTGGTGGGGGGACTGAAGCTTTCTTT	CSARRGGGTEAFF
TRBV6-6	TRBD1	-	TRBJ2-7	TGTGCCAGCAGTTACTCGGGACAGGGCCCCTACGAGCAGTACTTC	CASSYSGQGPYEQYF
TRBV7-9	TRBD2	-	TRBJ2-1	TGTGCCAGCAGCAAAACTAGCGCCCCTAACAATGAGCAGTTCTTC	CASSKTSAPNNEQFF
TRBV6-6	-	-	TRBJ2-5	TGTGCCGGCAGTTACTCGATAGGGGGAAGTGAAGAGACCCAGTACTTC	CAGSYSIGGSEETQYF
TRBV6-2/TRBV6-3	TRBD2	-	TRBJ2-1	TGTGCCAGCAGTTCTGGTGGAGCGGGGAACAATGAGCAGTTCTTC	CASSSGGAGNNEQFF
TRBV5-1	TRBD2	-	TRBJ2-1	TGCGCCAGCAGTTCTAGCGGGAGTATCGATGAGCAGTTCTTC	CASSSSGSIDEQFF
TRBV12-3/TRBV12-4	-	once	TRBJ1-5	TGTGTCAGCAGTTTACGACAGGTGGAACAGCCCCAGCATTTT	CVSSLRQVEQPQHF
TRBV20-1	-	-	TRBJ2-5	TGCAGTGCTCCCGATATGGGGGGACAAGAGGCCCAGTACTTC	CSAPDMGGQEAQYF
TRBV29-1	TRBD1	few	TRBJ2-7	TGCAGCGTTGATGGGACAGGGGGCCCCTACGAGCAGTACTTC	CSVDGTGGPYEQYF
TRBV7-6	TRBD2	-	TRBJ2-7	TGTGCCAGCAGCTTAGACGCGGGAGTGACCTACGAGCAGTACTTC	CASSLDAGVTYEQYF
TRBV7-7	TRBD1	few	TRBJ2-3	TGTGCCAGCAGCTCGGGACAGGGGCTCGGCACAGATACGCAGTATTTT	CASSSGQGLGTDTQYF
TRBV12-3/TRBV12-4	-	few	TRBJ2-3	TGTGCCAGCAGTTTGGGACGGTCCCCAGATACGCAGTATTTT	CASSLGRSPDTQYF
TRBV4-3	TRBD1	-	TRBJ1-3	TGCGCCAGCAGCCAAGATTCTGGGACAGGGGTAAACACCATATATTTT	CASSQDSGTGVNTIYF
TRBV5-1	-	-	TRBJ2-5	TGCGCCAGCAGCGGCCGAACCTCGGGTCCGCAAGAGACCCAGTACTTC	CASSGRTSGPQETQYF
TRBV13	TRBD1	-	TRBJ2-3	TGTGCCAGCAGCTTACGACGGGACAGGTCAGATACGCAGTATTTT	CASSLRRDRSDTQYF
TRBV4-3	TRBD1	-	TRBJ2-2	TGCGCCAGCAGACGGACAGGGGGCGCGGGCGGGGAGCTGTTTTTT	CASRRTGGAGGELFF
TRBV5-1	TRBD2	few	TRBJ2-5	TGCGCCAGCAGCCCCGGGACTAGCGCGGGAAACCAAGAGACCCAGTACTTC	CASSPGTSAGNQETQYF
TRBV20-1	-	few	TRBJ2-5	TGCAGTGCTAGTCTGGATCACCAAGAGACCCAGTACTTC	CSASLDHQETQYF
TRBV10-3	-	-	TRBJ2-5	TGTGCCATCACGAGCGGACAGGAGAGCGGGCAGTACTTC	CAITSGQESGQYF
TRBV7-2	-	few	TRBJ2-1	TGTGCCAGCAGCTCGTTCAGGGGGCGGGGGGATGAGCAGTTCTTC	CASSSFRGRGDEQFF
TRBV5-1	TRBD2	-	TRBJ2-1	TGCGCCAGCAGCTTCCTAGGTAGCGGGAGGGAGTACAATGAGCAGTTCTTC	CASSFLGSGREYNEQFF
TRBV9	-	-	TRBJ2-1	TGTGCCAGCAGCGCCTCATCGGTCCGAGGGGGAGGTGAGCAGTTCTTC	CASSASSVRGGGEQFF
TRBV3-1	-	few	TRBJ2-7	TGTGCCAGCAGCCAAGCCAGAATGCCCTACGAGCAGTACTTC	CASSQARMPYEQYF
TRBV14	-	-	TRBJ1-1	TGTGCCAGCAGCTTTGACAGCAGGACTGAAGCTTTCTTT	CASSFDSRTEAFF
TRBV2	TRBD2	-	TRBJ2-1	TGTGCCAGCAGTGCGACTAGCGGCCACAATGAGCAGTTCTTC	CASSATSGHNEQFF
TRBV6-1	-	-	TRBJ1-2	TGTGCCAGCAGTCTCAGGCGCGGGGCCATTGGCTACACCTTC	CASSLRRGAIGYTF
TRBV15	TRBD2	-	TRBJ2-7	TGTGCCACCAGCAGAGGTCCTAGCGGGAGGGCCGAGCAGTACTTC	CATSRGPSGRAEQYF
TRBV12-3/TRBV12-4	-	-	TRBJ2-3	TGTGCCAGCAGTTTTAGGTTGGGACCCTCCCCAACAGATGCGCAGTATTTT	CASSFRLGPSPTDAQYF
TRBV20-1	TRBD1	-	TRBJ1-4	TGCAGCGCGGCAGGGGGGGATGAAAAACTGTTTTTT	CSAAGGDEKLFF
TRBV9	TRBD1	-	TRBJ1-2	TGTGCCAGCAGCGCGGAACCGACAGGGGGCCGTGGCTACACCTTC	CASSAEPTGGRGYTF
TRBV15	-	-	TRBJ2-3	TGTGCCACCAGCAGAGATATAGAGGGGGCAGATACGCAGTATTTT	CATSRDIEGADTQYF
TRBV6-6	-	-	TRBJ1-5	TGTGCCAGCAGTTACTCCCGGGCAGGCAATAGCAATCAGCCCCAGCATTTT	CASSYSRAGNSNQPQHF
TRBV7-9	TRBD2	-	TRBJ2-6	TGTGCCAGCAGCCCAGCATTTAGCGGGAGGAGTGCTGGGGCCAACGTCCTGACTTTC	CASSPAFSGRSAGANVLTF
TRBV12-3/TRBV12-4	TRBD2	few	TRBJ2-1	TGTGCCAGCAGTTTTACAGCGGGAGATAACGCTGAGCAGTTCTTC	CASSFTAGDNAEQFF
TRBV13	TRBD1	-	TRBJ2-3	TGTGCCAGCAGTTTCGTAGGGACAGGGGTCCCAGATACGCAGTATTTT	CASSFVGTGVPDTQYF
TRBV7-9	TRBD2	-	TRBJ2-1	TGTGCCAGCAGCCCGGCCGTACTAGCGGGAGGGCCGACTACGGGGAATGAGCAGTTCTTC	CASSPAVLAGGPTTGNEQFF
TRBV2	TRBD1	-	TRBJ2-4	TGTGCCAGCAGTGAAGATCGAACAGGGGGCGACATTCAGTACTTC	CASSEDRTGGDIQYF
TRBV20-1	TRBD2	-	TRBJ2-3	TGCAGTGCCTCCTCTAGCGGCCCAGATACGCAGTATTTT	CSASSSGPDTQYF
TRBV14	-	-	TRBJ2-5	TGTGCCAGCAGCCAAGATCGGTACCTAGAGACCCAGTACTTC	CASSQDRYLETQYF
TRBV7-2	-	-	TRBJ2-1	TGTGCCAGCAGCTTAGCGAGCGACTGGAAGAGCTCCTACAATGAGCAGTTCTTC	CASSLASDWKSSYNEQFF
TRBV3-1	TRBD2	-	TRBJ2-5	TGTGCCAGCAGGCTAGCGGCAGTACGCCAAGAGACCCAGTACTTC	CASRLAAVRQETQYF
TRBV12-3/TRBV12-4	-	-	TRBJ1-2	TGTGCCAGCAGTTTAGGGGCCCGAGGCTACACCTTC	CASSLGARGYTF
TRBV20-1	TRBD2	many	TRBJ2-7	TGCAGTGCCGCAGCGGGAGGGTACGAGCAGTACTTC	CSAAAGGYEQYF
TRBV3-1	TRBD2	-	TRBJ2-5	TGTGCCAGCAGCCAGGAGACTAGCGTATCAGAGACCCAGTACTTC	CASSQETSVSETQYF
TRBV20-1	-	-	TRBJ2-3	TGCAGTGCTAGAGATAGCAGACAATCCACAGATACGCAGTATTTT	CSARDSRQSTDTQYF
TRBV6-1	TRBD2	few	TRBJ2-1	TGTGCCAGCAGTGCCGAGGGACTAGCGGGAGGAAGCAATGAGCAGTTCTTC	CASSAEGLAGGSNEQFF
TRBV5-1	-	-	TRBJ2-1	TGCGCCAGCAGCTTGGGACCGTCGGGGGACAATGAGCAGTTCTTC	CASSLGPSGDNEQFF